This is a list of T cell receptor beta chains from one sample in a study of T cell repertoires in cytomegalovirus infection. MiXCR was run by TCRdb on the reads, yielding one entry per CDR3 protein. The sample includes 75,000 to 95,000 distinct CDR3 sequences, 45% to 55% seen only once; the top ten take more than 85%. These receptors have no identified antigens. The sample in question was CD8+ T cells from cultured PBMCs, obtained from culture after CMV antigen stimulation. These receptors were obtained from a human donor in good health (CMV status not recorded). Some clones in this sample may be carry-over from other donors' samples. The CDR3 runs from the conserved cysteine through the conserved F or W. A D gene is named only where the DNA matches it firmly. Clone size appears in some rows only: once, few, many, or a class for an expanded clone.

d_call clone_size j_call v_call cdr3_nt cdr3_aa
TRBD1 NA TRBJ1-2 TRBV28 TGTGCCAGCAGCCAGGACAGGGGATATGAACCGGCGTATGGCTACACCTTC CASSQDRGYEPAYGYTF
NA few TRBJ2-1 TRBV27 TGTGCCAGCAGTACTTCCATGAACGCCCACTATAGCAATGAGCAGTTCTTC CASSTSMNAHYSNEQFF
NA NA TRBJ2-7 TRBV27 TGTGCCAGCAGTGATCCGCTGGGATACGAGCAGTACTTC CASSDPLGYEQYF
NA NA TRBJ2-6 TRBV20-1 TGCAGTGCTGGACCCGGGACAAGCTTCTCTGGGGCCAACGTCCTGACTTTC CSAGPGTSFSGANVLTF
NA NA TRBJ1-2 TRBV12-3/TRBV12-4 TGTGCCAGCAGTTTTGGAGGGACTCTGAACTATGGCTACACCTTC CASSFGGTLNYGYTF
TRBD2 NA TRBJ2-3 TRBV7-2 TGTGCCAGCAGCTCCCCAACTAGCGGGAGAGTGGTCGGCACAGATACGCAGTATTTT CASSSPTSGRVVGTDTQYF
TRBD1 few TRBJ2-2 TRBV11-2 TGTGCCAGCAGCAAAGACCGGGACAGGGTGCTCTCCGGGGAGCTGTTTTTT CASSKDRDRVLSGELFF
NA many TRBJ1-1 TRBV5-1 TGCGCCAGCAGCTCCAGGGATACGAACACTGAAGCTTTCTTT CASSSRDTNTEAFF
NA few TRBJ1-5 TRBV3-1 TGTGCCAGCAGCCAAGATGGAGGGGGCAATCAGCCCCAGCATTTT CASSQDGGGNQPQHF
NA few TRBJ2-7 TRBV7-9 TGTGCCAGCAGCTCCGCCAGCACGGCAGCCTACGAGCAGTACTTC CASSSASTAAYEQYF
NA NA TRBJ2-1 TRBV4-1 TGCGCCAGCACCACCAGGGCCCCGGCGGGCAATGAGCAGTTCTTC CASTTRAPAGNEQFF
TRBD1 few TRBJ1-5 TRBV7-6 TGTGCCAGCAGCCAGGGGCGGACAGGGGTCAATCAGCCCCAGCATTTT CASSQGRTGVNQPQHF
TRBD1 once TRBJ1-1 TRBV5-5 TGTGCCAGCAGCTTGACAGGGGTGAGTCGGACTGAAGCTTTCTTT CASSLTGVSRTEAFF